The 26 T cell receptor beta chains reported below all come from one sample, sequenced in a study of control samples from healthy donors and cancer patients. The method was immunoSEQ multiplex PCR; TCRdb's version includes in-frame clones alone and lacks a portion of them. Of roughly 150,000 clones detected, 90% to 95% appear once; the ten largest clones hold less than 0.75%. The source material was blood. These receptors were taken from a woman aged 30 to 39 in good health.

The chain combines TRBV5-4 with TRBJ2-3; the D gene is possibly TRBD2 (5 bases). CDR3 size: 18 residues. V was trimmed by 1 base and J by 6 bases, leaving 24 bases between them. Germline CDR1 SGHNT, CDR2 YYREEE (reference sequence). CDR3 sequence (DNA): TGTGCCAGCAGCTTGCGTGTGACGAGGACGATTAGAGGGGATACGCAGTATTTT. Amino acid sequence: CASSLRVTRTIRGDTQYF.

The chain recombines TRBV7-6 with TRBJ1-1, with 7 bases aligning to TRBD1. This CDR3 has 13 residues. The germline gives CDR1 SGHVS, CDR2 FNYEAQ. Germline trimming cut 1 base from V and 7 bases from J; bases unmatched to any gene: 3. CDR3 in amino acids: CASSLGQGVEAFF. As DNA, the CDR3 is TGTGCCAGCAGCTTAGGACAGGGCGTTGAAGCTTTCTTT.

V and J are TRBV5-6 and TRBJ2-3, with 12 bases lining up with TRBD2. CDR3 size: 16 residues. Germline values: CDR1 SGHDT, CDR2 YYEEEE. V trimming: 2 bases; J trimming: 3 bases; junction bases outside the gene matches: 4. This CDR3 reads CASSFKTSGRTDTQYF. CDR3 nucleotide sequence: TGTGCCAGCAGCTTCAAAACTAGCGGGAGGACAGATACGCAGTATTTT.

J is TRBJ2-1 and V is TRBV5-5; no definite D call. V lost 3 bases and J lost 3, with 7 bases in between. CDR1 and CDR2 (germline): SGHKS, YYEKEE (reference sequence). This CDR3 has 13 residues. The CDR3: CASSSYNYNEQFF. The CDR3 nucleotides read TGTGCCAGCAGCTCCTATAACTACAATGAGCAGTTCTTC.

The genes are TRBV28 and TRBJ1-6; 7 bases match TRBD1. CDR3 length: 17 amino acids. Germline values: CDR1 MDHEN, CDR2 SYDVKM. After removal of 4 bases from V and 2 bases from J, the junction contained 8 bases not matched to a gene. The CDR3 spells CASSWGRGTTYNSPLHF. The CDR3 region has the DNA TGTGCCAGCAGTTGGGGCAGGGGGACGACCTATAATTCACCCCTCCACTTT.

The chain couples TRBV28 to TRBJ2-7, with D maybe TRBD2 (6 bases). The CDR3 loop spans 14 amino acids. The V gene's germline CDR1 is MDHEN and CDR2 SYDVKM. The V end was cut by 5 bases, the J end by 2 bases, with 13 bases between. The CDR3, as DNA: TGTGCCAGCAGTCTACGCGGGGAAACCTACGAGCAGTACTTC. It encodes CASSLRGETYEQYF.

The chain joins TRBV10-3 to TRBJ1-2; the D gene is possibly TRBD1 (5 bases). Germline V lookup: CDR1 ENHRY, CDR2 SYGVKD. The CDR3 has 14 residues. V was trimmed by 6 bases and J by 0 bases, leaving 11 bases between them. The CDR3 is CAISQGSPNYGYTF. DNA for the CDR3: TGTGCCATCAGCCAGGGTTCACCTAACTATGGCTACACCTTC.

This clone appeared a single time. J is TRBJ2-1 and V is TRBV7-2; D unresolved. CDR3 size: 13 residues. In germline, CDR1 is SGHTA, CDR2 FQGNSA. V was cut by 4 bases and J by 7 bases, with 11 bases left in between. CDR3 sequence (DNA): TGTGCCAGCAGCTCCCCCGGCCTGAATGAGCAGTTCTTC. Its protein product is CASSSPGLNEQFF.

This clone has a single count. The chain is built from TRBV12-3 or TRBV12-4 and TRBJ1-2; 7 nucleotides agree with TRBD1. V shed 10 bases and J 7 bases; nucleotides not matched to a gene: 9. The CDR3 loop spans 12 amino acids. The CDR3 region is CATRKGASGYTF. CDR3 DNA sequence: TGTGCCACGAGAAAGGGGGCGTCTGGCTACACCTTC.

This clone is a singleton in its sample. The rearrangement links TRBV19 to TRBJ2-7, with a possible D match to TRBD1 (5 bases). Germline V gene lookup returns CDR1 LNHDA and CDR2 SQIVND (reference sequence). The CDR3 runs to 13 residues. V gave up 6 bases and J gave up 0 bases, with 9 bases separating them. The CDR3 region is CASRQASSYEQYF. The CDR3 DNA reads TGTGCCAGTAGACAGGCGAGCTCCTACGAGCAGTACTTC.

The chain couples TRBV6-6 to TRBJ2-3; D is undetermined. CDR1 and CDR2 (germline): MNHNY, SVGAGI (reference sequence). Trimming left V 3 bases short and J 5 bases short, with 6 bases between. The CDR3 spans 12 residues. The CDR3 DNA follows: TGTGCCAGCAGTTATGAGATAGATACGCAGTATTTT. Protein product: CASSYEIDTQYF.

The rearrangement joins TRBV10-3 to TRBJ2-7; 7 positions agree with TRBD1. Unmatched junction bases numbered 6, after V lost 4 bases and J lost 3 bases. This CDR3 contains 14 residues. In germline, CDR1 is ENHRY, CDR2 SYGVKD. CDR3 loop: CAISGDREYYEQYF. The CDR3 nucleotides are TGTGCCATCAGTGGTGACAGGGAATACTACGAGCAGTACTTC.

The chain links TRBV7-3 to TRBJ2-3; D uncertain. Trimming removed 5 bases at V and 4 bases at J, with 19 bases between. Germline V gene sequence: CDR1 SGHTA, CDR2 FQGTGA. The CDR3 is 16 amino acids. The CDR3 region is CASSLLPGNKADTQYF. The CDR3 DNA sequence: TGTGCCAGCAGCCTCTTGCCAGGAAATAAGGCAGATACGCAGTATTTT.

The rearrangement joins TRBV11-2 to TRBJ2-5, with 7 bases lining up with TRBD1. With V trimmed by 5 bases and J by 2 bases, 5 bases remained unmatched. The CDR3 loop spans 14 amino acids. The germline CDR1 and CDR2 sequences are SGHAT and FQNNGV. CDR3 region: CASSPWTGQETQYF. The DNA of the CDR3 is TGTGCCAGCAGCCCGTGGACAGGACAAGAGACCCAGTACTTC.

The gene calls are TRBV21-1 and TRBJ2-1; TRBD2 is the table's D call and was not checked against the DNA. TRBV21-1 is tagged as a pseudogene. The CDR3 sequence is 17 residues long. The CDR3 protein is CASIDGRARSSYNEQFF. In nucleotides, the CDR3 is TGTGCCAGCATAGACGGGAGAGCTAGGAGCTCCTACAATGAGCAGTTCTTC.

The rearrangement links TRBV28 to TRBJ1-5, with a weak D call TRBD1 (5 bases). Germline-derived CDR1 and CDR2 are MDHEN and SYDVKM. V was pared by 5 bases and J by 6 bases, with 14 bases between. This CDR3 has 14 residues. The CDR3 is CASSQGLGSQPQHF. CDR3 DNA sequence: TGTGCCAGCAGTCAGGGATTGGGTAGTCAGCCCCAGCATTTT.

The gene calls are TRBV6-2 or TRBV6-3 and TRBJ2-5; D is perhaps TRBD2 (5 bases). The CDR3 has 18 residues. Trimming removed 0 bases from V and 0 bases from J, with 17 bases in between. Germline V gene lookup returns CDR1 MNHEY and CDR2 SVGEGT. The DNA of the CDR3 is TGTGCCAGCAGTTACTCGAAGGACTCCCCTTCGTACCAAGAGACCCAGTACTTC. Encoded protein: CASSYSKDSPSYQETQYF.

This clone is a singleton in its sample. The chain carries TRBV7-2 and TRBJ2-7, with a possible D match to TRBD1 (5 bases). V lost 5 bases and J lost 5, with 13 bases in between. The CDR3 has 13 residues. The germline V gene has CDR1 SGHTA and CDR2 FQGNSA. CDR3 residues: CASSQQVTNEQYF. CDR3 coding DNA: TGTGCCAGCAGCCAACAGGTGACCAACGAGCAGTACTTC.

This clone was seen just once. The V and J genes are TRBV19 and TRBJ1-4, with D tentatively TRBD1 (6 bases). There are 12 residues in the CDR3. Trimming took 3 bases from V and 16 from J, leaving 15 bases between them. Per germline, CDR1 LNHDA and CDR2 SQIVND (reference sequence). The CDR3 protein is CASSMEGTLRFF. In DNA form, the CDR3 reads TGTGCCAGTAGTATGGAGGGGACATTAAGGTTTTTT.

V gene TRBV3-1 (or the pseudogene TRBV3-2) combines with J gene TRBJ2-1; TRBD2 agrees at 8 bases. After removal of 2 bases from V and 8 bases from J, the junction contained 5 bases not matched to a gene. This CDR3 has 14 residues. The germline V gene has CDR1 LGHDT and CDR2 YNNKEL (reference sequence). The CDR3 nucleotides read TGTGCCAGCAGCCAAACCAGCGGGAGTTATGAGCAGTTCTTC. Translation: CASSQTSGSYEQFF.

The chain joins TRBV5-6 to TRBJ1-1; TRBD1 matches at 8 bases. Trimming took 4 bases from V and 6 from J; bases not matched to a gene: 11. The germline gives CDR1 SGHDT, CDR2 YYEEEE. The CDR3 is 15 residues long. CDR3 nucleotide sequence: TGTGCCAGCAGCCTCTACGACAGGGGAGTCGCTGAAGCTTTCTTT. Amino acid sequence: CASSLYDRGVAEAFF.

This CDR3 is CASSPTGGTYEQYF. The CDR3 coding sequence is TGTGCCAGCTCACCGACAGGGGGAACCTACGAGCAGTACTTC. The gene calls are TRBV18 and TRBJ2-7, with TRBD1 matching 9 bases. This CDR3 is 14 amino acids long. CDR1 KGHSH and CDR2 LQKENI come from the germline V gene. V shed 3 bases, J shed 2 bases, and the junction held 2 bases outside the gene matches.

The V gene is TRBV28, the J gene TRBJ2-6; the D is unclear. The CDR3 loop spans 14 amino acids. Germline V gene sequence: CDR1 MDHEN, CDR2 SYDVKM. The V gene lost 7 bases and the J gene lost 1 base, with 8 bases spanning the gap. The CDR3 coding sequence is TGTGCCAGCAATACACCTTCTGGGGCCAACGTCCTGACTTTC. It translates to CASNTPSGANVLTF.

V usage is TRBV29-1 and J usage is TRBJ1-1; D not resolved. Germline values: CDR1 SQVTM, CDR2 ANQGSEA. The CDR3 extends over 11 amino acids. The V end was cut by 6 bases, the J end by 4 bases, with 9 bases between. The CDR3 nucleotides read TGCAGCGTCGGAGATGGCACTGAAGCTTTCTTT. Residues: CSVGDGTEAFF. The whole variable domain, remainder taken from reference TRBV29-1 and TRBJ1-1, is SAVISQKPSRDICQRGTSLTIQCQVDSQVTMMFWYRQQPGQSLTLIATANQGSEATYESGFVIDKFPISRPNLTFSTLTVSNMSPEDSSIYLCSVGDGTEAFFGQGTRLTVV.

The chain employs TRBV24-1 and TRBJ2-7; no reliable D call. CDR1 is KGHDR, CDR2 SFDVKD, per germline. Deletions cut 4 bases from V and 0 bases from J, with 6 bases between. The CDR3 runs 13 residues. Written as DNA, the CDR3 is TGTGCCACCAGTGACCAAAACTCCTACGAGCAGTACTTC. The encoded protein is CATSDQNSYEQYF.

The rearrangement links TRBV29-1 to TRBJ1-1; D unresolved. Germline assignment: CDR1 SQVTM and CDR2 ANQGSEA. The CDR3 contains 14 residues. The V end lost 4 bases, the J end lost 1 base, and 13 bases lay between the germline ends. CDR3 in amino acids: CSVASGRSNTEAFF. CDR3 nucleotide sequence: TGCAGCGTTGCTAGTGGGAGGTCGAACACTGAAGCTTTCTTT. Looking up the rest from reference TRBV29-1 and TRBJ1-1 gives the full variable domain: SAVISQKPSRDICQRGTSLTIQCQVDSQVTMMFWYRQQPGQSLTLIATANQGSEATYESGFVIDKFPISRPNLTFSTLTVSNMSPEDSSIYLCSVASGRSNTEAFFGQGTRLTVV.